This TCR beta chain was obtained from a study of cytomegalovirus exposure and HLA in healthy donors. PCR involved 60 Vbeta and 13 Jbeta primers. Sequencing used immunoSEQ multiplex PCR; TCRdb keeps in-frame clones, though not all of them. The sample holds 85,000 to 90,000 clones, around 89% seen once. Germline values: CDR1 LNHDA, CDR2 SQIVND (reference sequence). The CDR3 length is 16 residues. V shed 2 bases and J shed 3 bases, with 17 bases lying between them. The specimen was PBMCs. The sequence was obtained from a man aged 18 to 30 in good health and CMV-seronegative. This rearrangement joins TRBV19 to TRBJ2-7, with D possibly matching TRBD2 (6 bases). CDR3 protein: CASSILYGRMSYEQYF. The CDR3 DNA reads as TGTGCCAGTAGTATACTGTACGGGAGAATGAGCTACGAGCAGTACTTC.